The T cell receptor (beta chain) described here comes from a study of PD-1 blockade in classical Hodgkin lymphoma. Clones were sequenced by immunoSEQ multiplex PCR, and TCRdb holds only the in-frame ones, with some missing. The data show some 70,000 clones, with 85% to 95% seen just once and about 2.5% held by the top ten. Time point given: newly diagnosed, previously untreated cHL patient sample. The comparison group had newly diagnosed, previously untreated classical Hodgkin lymphoma. Trimming cost V 4 bases and J 8 bases, with 8 bases left between them. CDR1 is DFQATT and CDR2 is SNEGSKA in the germline V gene (reference sequence). CDR3 size: 11 residues.

The chain joins TRBV20-1 to TRBJ2-2; D gene uncertain. This receptor was obtained from a human donor with classical Hodgkin lymphoma. The sample consisted of peripheral blood mononuclear cells (PBMCs). The CDR3 coding sequence is TGCAGTGCTACCACGTATGGGGAGCTGTTTTTT. It translates to CSATTYGELFF.